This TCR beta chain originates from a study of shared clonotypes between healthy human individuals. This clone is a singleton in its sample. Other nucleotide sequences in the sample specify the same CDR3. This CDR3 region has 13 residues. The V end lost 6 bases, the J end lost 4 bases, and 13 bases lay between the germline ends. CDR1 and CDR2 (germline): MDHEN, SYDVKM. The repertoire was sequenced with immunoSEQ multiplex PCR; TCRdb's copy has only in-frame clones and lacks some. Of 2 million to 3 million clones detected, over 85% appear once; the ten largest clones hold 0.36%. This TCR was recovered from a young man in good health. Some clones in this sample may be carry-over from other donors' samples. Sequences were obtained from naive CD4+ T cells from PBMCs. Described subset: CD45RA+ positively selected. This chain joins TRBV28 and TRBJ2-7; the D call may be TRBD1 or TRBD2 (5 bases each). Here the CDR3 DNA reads TGTGCCAGCAGCCTCTGGGGGACGTACGAGCAGTACTTC. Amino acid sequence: CASSLWGTYEQYF.